This T cell receptor beta chain came from a study of Graves' ophthalmopathy and Graves' hyperthyroidism. As the template, RNA transcripts were used to amplify TCR beta CDR3 regions. Following a first-round RT-PCR that used HTBI primers, a second-round multiplex PCR was carried out. MiXCR was run by TCRdb on the multiplex PCR reads, yielding one entry per CDR3 protein. This sample carries 500,000 to 700,000 distinct CDR3 sequences, under 45% of them seen once, and the ten largest clones take about 4%. At least ten counts were recorded for this clonotype. Its specificity is unknown. The ends were cut back, 5 bases at V and 14 bases at J, with 16 bases in the middle. CDR3 size: 12 residues. Clinical symptoms, serum thyroxine, TRAb, thyroid ultrasound and orbital computed tomography were relied on for diagnosis. Study-wide points: Between ophthalmopathy and stable hyperthyroidism, a 13-signature model drew a separation with about 85% sensitivity and roughly 78% specificity. Blood shared most expanded thyroid clonotypes above 0.001 frequency.

J is TRBJ1-5 and V is TRBV12-3 or TRBV12-4; weak D call: TRBD1 (5 bases). The sequence came from an adult man with Graves' hyperthyroidism. Sequencing input: peripheral blood or thyroid tissue (not recorded which). CDR3: CASSLTLQAEHF. The DNA for the CDR3 is TGTGCCAGCAGTCTAACTTTACAGGCTGAGCATTTT.